This TCR beta chain was identified during a study of T cell responses to AZD1222 COVID-19 vaccine. Assay used: immunoSEQ multiplex PCR; TCRdb lists only in-frame clones, some missing. The sample carries 90,000 to 130,000 clones, about 95% recorded once. This clone was detected only once. The sequencing here drew on peripheral blood, taken 28 days after the second AZD1222 dose. This clonotype was obtained from an adult who received the AZD1222 COVID-19 vaccine.

CDR3 nucleotides: TGTGCTAGTGGTTTTGGGGGAAGGACTGAAGCTTTCTTT. This codes for CASGFGGRTEAFF. The gene calls are TRBV12-5 and TRBJ1-1, with D maybe TRBD1 (5 bases). Trimming removed 3 bases at V and 5 bases at J, with 10 bases between. The length of the CDR3 is 13 residues. The germline V gene has CDR1 LGHNT and CDR2 FRNRAP.